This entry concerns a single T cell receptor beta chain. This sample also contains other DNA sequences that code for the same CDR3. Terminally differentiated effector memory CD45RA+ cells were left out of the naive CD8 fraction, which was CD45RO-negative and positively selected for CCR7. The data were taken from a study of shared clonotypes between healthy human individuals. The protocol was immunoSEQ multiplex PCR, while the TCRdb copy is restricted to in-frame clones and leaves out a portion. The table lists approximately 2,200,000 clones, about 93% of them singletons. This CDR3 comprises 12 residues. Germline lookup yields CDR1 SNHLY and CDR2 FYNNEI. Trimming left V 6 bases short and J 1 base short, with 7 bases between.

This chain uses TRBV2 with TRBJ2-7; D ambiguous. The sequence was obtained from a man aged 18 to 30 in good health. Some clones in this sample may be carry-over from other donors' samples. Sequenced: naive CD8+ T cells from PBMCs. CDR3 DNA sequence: TGTGCCAGCAGCGGAACTTCCTACGAGCAGTACTTC. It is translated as CASSGTSYEQYF.